This T cell receptor (beta chain) was profiled in a study of cytomegalovirus exposure and HLA in healthy donors. Whole-study results and caveats: The study designated some 180 TCR beta chains cytomegalovirus-associated.

With V trimmed by 5 bases and J by 6 bases, 10 bases remained unmatched. Germline CDR1 reads SGHRS; CDR2 reads YFSETQ. CDR3 length: 15 residues. A note on this clone: Its antigen is currently unknown.

Primers included in the PCR were 60 Vbeta and 13 Jbeta primers. Profiling relied on immunoSEQ multiplex PCR, and the TCRdb table lists in-frame clones only, not all of them. Its listing shows about 130,000 clones. The chain couples TRBV5-1 to TRBJ1-4; 7 bases are shared with TRBD1. The sequence was collected from a woman aged 55-69 years in good health and CMV-seronegative. The sequenced material came from PBMCs. In DNA form, the CDR3 reads TGCGCCAGCAGGGCTCTAGGGGGCGAATATGAAAAACTGTTTTTT. Translation gives CASRALGGEYEKLFF.